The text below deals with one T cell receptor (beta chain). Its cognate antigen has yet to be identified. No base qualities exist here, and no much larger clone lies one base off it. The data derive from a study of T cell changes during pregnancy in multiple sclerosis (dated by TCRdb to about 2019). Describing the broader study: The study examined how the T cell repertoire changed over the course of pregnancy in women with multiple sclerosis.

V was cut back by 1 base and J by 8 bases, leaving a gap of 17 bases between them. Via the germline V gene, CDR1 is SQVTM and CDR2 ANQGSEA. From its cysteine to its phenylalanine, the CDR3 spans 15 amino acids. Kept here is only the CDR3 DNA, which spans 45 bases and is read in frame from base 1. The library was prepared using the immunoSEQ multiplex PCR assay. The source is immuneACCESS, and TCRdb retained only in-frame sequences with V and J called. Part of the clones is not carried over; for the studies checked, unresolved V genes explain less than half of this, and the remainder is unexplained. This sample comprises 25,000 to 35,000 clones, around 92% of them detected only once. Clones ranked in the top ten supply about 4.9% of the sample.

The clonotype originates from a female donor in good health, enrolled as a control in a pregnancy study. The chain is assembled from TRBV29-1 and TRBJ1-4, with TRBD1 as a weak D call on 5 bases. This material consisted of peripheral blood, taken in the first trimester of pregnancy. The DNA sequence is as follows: TGCAGCGTTGAAGGGCGCGGGAGCGGGGGGGAAAAACTGTTTTTT. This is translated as CSVEGRGSGGEKLFF.